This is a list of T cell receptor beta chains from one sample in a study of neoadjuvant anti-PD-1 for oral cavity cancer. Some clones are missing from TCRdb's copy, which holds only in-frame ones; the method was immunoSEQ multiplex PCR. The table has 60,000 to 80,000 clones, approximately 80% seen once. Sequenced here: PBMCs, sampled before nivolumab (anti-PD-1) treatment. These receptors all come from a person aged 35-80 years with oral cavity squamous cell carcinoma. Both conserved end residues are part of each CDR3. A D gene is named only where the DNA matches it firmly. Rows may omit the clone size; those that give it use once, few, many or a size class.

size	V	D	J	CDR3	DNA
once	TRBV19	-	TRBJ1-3	CASSITVSGGSGNTIYF	TGTGCCAGTAGTATCACCGTCTCCGGGGGCTCTGGAAACACCATATATTTT
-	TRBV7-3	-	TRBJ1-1	CASSLNPWGAQGTEAFF	TGTGCCAGCAGCTTAAATCCCTGGGGGGCCCAAGGGACTGAAGCTTTCTTT
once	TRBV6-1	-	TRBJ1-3	CASSEKPVSGNTIYF	TGTGCCAGCAGTGAAAAGCCTGTCTCTGGAAACACCATATATTTT
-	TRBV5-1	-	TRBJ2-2	CASSLMSRTANTGELFF	TGCGCCAGCAGCCTAATGTCCCGGACGGCGAACACCGGGGAGCTGTTTTTT
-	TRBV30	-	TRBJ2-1	CAWSPGHGGYNEQFF	TGTGCCTGGAGTCCTGGGCACGGAGGCTACAATGAGCAGTTCTTC
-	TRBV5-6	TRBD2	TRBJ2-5	CASSSGLAGRYQETQYF	TGTGCCAGCAGCTCCGGACTAGCGGGGAGATACCAAGAGACCCAGTACTTC
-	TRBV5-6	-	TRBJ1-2	CASSLGRNYGYTF	TGTGCCAGCAGCTTGGGCAGGAACTATGGCTACACCTTC
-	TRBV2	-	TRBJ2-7	CASSDTGTSSAEQYF	TGTGCCAGCAGTGATACGGGAACATCCTCGGCCGAGCAGTACTTC
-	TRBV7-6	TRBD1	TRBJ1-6	CASSFGTDYYSPLHF	TGTGCCAGCAGCTTCGGGACAGATTATTATTCACCCCTCCACTTT
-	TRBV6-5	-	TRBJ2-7	CASSRRDRDEQYF	TGTGCCAGCAGCCGACGCGACCGCGACGAGCAGTACTTC
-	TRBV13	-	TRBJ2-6	CASSPGPSGANVLTF	TGTGCCAGCAGTCCAGGGCCCTCTGGGGCCAACGTCCTGACTTTC
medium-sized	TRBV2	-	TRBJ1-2	CASRRGGLNYGYTF	TGTGCCAGCAGAAGGGGCGGACTAAACTATGGCTACACCTTC
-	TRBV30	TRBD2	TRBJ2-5	CAWSNRTRRETQYF	TGTGCCTGGAGCAATCGGACTAGAAGAGAGACCCAGTACTTC
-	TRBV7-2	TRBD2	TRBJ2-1	CASSSPLAGAHNEQFF	TGTGCCAGCAGCTCTCCTCTAGCGGGGGCTCACAATGAGCAGTTCTTC
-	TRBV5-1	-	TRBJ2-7	CASSLAGSEQYF	TGCGCCAGCAGCCTGGCGGGAAGTGAGCAGTACTTC
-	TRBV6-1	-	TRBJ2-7	CASSEGQPYEQYF	TGTGCCAGCAGTGAAGGACAGCCATACGAGCAGTACTTC
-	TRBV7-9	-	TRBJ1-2	CASSVDSYGYTF	TGTGCCAGCAGCGTGGATTCCTATGGCTACACCTTC
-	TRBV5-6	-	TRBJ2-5	CASSLALGETQYF	TGTGCCAGCAGCTTGGCTCTCGGGGAGACCCAGTACTTC
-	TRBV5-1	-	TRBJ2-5	CASSLQETQYF	TGCGCCAGCAGCTTGCAAGAGACCCAGTACTTC
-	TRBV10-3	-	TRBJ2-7	CAIEEGQSYEQYF	TGTGCCATTGAGGAGGGACAGTCCTACGAGCAGTACTTC
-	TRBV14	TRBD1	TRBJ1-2	CASSQYGTGSGYTF	TGTGCCAGCAGCCAATACGGGACAGGGTCCGGCTACACCTTC
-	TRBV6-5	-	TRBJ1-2	CASSYDSQSYGYTF	TGTGCCAGCAGTTACGACAGCCAATCCTATGGCTACACCTTC
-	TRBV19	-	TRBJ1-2	CASSRNRVVLYGYTF	TGTGCCAGTAGTAGAAACAGGGTTGTCCTCTATGGCTACACCTTC
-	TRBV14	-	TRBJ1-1	CASGGFGNTEAFF	TGTGCCAGCGGGGGTTTTGGGAACACTGAAGCTTTCTTT
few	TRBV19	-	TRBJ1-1	CASMKKGPRLNTEAFF	TGTGCCAGTATGAAAAAGGGGCCCCGCCTGAACACTGAAGCTTTCTTT
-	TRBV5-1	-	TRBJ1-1	CASSISTGGNTEAFF	TGCGCCAGCAGCATTTCGACAGGTGGGAACACTGAAGCTTTCTTT
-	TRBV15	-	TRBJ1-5	CATQDTGGQPQHF	TGTGCCACGCAGGACACGGGGGGCCAACCCCAGCATTTT
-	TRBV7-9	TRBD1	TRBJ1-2	CASSPTGTLNYGYTF	TGTGCCAGCAGCCCGACAGGGACTCTCAACTATGGCTACACCTTC
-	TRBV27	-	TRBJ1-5	CASSLRGVNQPQHF	TGTGCCAGCAGTTTAAGGGGAGTCAATCAGCCCCAGCATTTT